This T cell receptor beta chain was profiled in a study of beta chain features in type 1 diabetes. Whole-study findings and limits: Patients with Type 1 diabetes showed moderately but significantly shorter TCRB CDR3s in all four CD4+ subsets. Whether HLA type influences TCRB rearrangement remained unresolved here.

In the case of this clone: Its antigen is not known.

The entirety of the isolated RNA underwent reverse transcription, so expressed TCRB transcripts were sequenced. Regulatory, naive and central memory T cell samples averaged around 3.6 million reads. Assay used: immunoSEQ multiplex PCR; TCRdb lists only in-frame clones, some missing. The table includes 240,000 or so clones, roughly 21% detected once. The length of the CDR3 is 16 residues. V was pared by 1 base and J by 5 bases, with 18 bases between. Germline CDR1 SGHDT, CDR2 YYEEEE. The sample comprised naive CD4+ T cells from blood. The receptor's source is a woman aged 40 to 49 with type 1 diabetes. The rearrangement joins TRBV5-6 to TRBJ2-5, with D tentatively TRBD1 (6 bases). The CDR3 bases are TGTGCCAGCAGCTTGTCGGGTGGACAGATCGTGGAGACCCAGTACTTC. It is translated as CASSLSGGQIVETQYF.